This T cell receptor beta chain was retrieved from a study of blood T cell repertoires in COVID-19. Study at large: The United States, Italy and Spain provided the acute and convalescent COVID-19 samples. T cells, B-cell-depleted T cells, or PBMCs supplied cDNA or gDNA.

The assay was immunoSEQ multiplex PCR, and TCRdb's table has in-frame clones only and misses some. In the table there are roughly 200,000 clones, around nine tenths of which are singletons. This clone was recorded once. The source is a man aged 25 to 45 in a cohort exposed to, infected with or recovered from COVID-19 (not recorded which). Sequenced input: PBMCs or T cells enriched from blood (not recorded which).

The CDR3 DNA is TGCGCCAGCAGCCAGACTAGCGGGAGGGTCTACGAGCAGTACTTC. It yields the protein CASSQTSGRVYEQYF. J is TRBJ2-7 and V is TRBV4-1; TRBD2 matches at 14 bases. CDR3 length: 15 amino acids. Germline assignment: CDR1 MGHRA and CDR2 YSYEKL. The junction had 1 base not matched to a gene; V was cut back by 3 bases and J by 3 bases.